This is a list of T cell receptor beta chains from one sample in a study of T cells in Graves' hyperthyroidism and ophthalmopathy. TCRdb reprocessed the multiplex PCR reads with MiXCR, giving one entry per CDR3 protein. The table records 200,000 to 250,000 distinct CDR3 sequences, about 15% of them present only once. Input material: blood. All receptors derive from a woman under 30 with Graves' ophthalmopathy. The CDR3 runs from the conserved cysteine through the conserved F or W.

v_gene	j_gene	CDR3aa
TRBV24-1	TRBJ2-2	CATRRGSGELFF
TRBV20-1	TRBJ2-5	CSARRQGGSETQYF
TRBV28	TRBJ1-2	CASSPRPATNYGYTF
TRBV11-3	TRBJ1-6	CASSFGGGNSPLHF
TRBV13	TRBJ2-1	CASTSGGQNEQFF
TRBV20-1	TRBJ2-3	CSAMKSGQHTDTQYF
TRBV29-1	TRBJ1-2	CSVPRVTLYGYTF
TRBV7-2	TRBJ2-7	CASSSGLAGDEQYF
TRBV5-5	TRBJ1-4	CASSTGTDQVTAREKLFF
TRBV7-8	TRBJ1-5	CASSLGQGQPQHF
TRBV12-3/TRBV12-4	TRBJ2-5	CASTSRWAGDLGTQYF
TRBV19	TRBJ2-1	CASSGDRGNEQFF
TRBV20-1	TRBJ2-5	CSAPGTSGSKGHRETQYF
TRBV5-1	TRBJ1-2	CASSHGTGYLYGYTF
TRBV28	TRBJ1-1	CASSLSPSANTEAFF
TRBV20-1	TRBJ1-1	CSARVLRVWTEAFF
TRBV7-2	TRBJ2-1	CASSLALKREQFF
TRBV3-1	TRBJ1-4	CASSQTGTATNEKLFF
TRBV28	TRBJ2-3	CASSFGVAGSPDTQYF
TRBV11-2	TRBJ1-2	CASSLGNRGRRGYTF
TRBV27	TRBJ2-3	CASSQDRTHNTDTQYF
TRBV3-1	TRBJ2-1	CASSLMSGMSNEQFF